These 12 T cell receptor beta chains were all obtained from the same sample, sequenced in a study of cytomegalovirus exposure and HLA in healthy donors. A multiplex PCR was run with 60 Vbeta primers and 13 Jbeta primers. TCRdb keeps only in-frame clones here, not all; method: immunoSEQ multiplex PCR. The data contain more than 90,000 clones, about two thirds of them singletons. Sample: PBMCs. Receptor source: a man aged 45-65 years in good health and CMV-seronegative.

V and J are TRBV7-8 and TRBJ2-1; weak D call: TRBD2 (5 bases). The V gene lost 2 bases and the J gene lost 3 bases, with 20 bases spanning the gap. Germline CDR1 and CDR2: SGHVS and FQNEAQ. The length of the CDR3 is 18 residues. Here the CDR3 reads CASSLYGIRPEGYNEQFF. CDR3 DNA: TGTGCCAGCAGCTTATACGGGATAAGACCGGAAGGCTACAATGAGCAGTTCTTC.

The CDR3 DNA is TGTGCCAGCTCACCCGGACTGCCGCAGTATTTT. This translates into CASSPGLPQYF. V and J are TRBV18 and TRBJ2-3, with D possibly being TRBD2 (5 bases). This CDR3 comprises 11 residues. Germline assignment: CDR1 KGHSH and CDR2 LQKENI. The V end lost 3 bases, the J end lost 10 bases, and 8 bases lay between the germline ends.

The rearrangement uses TRBV30 and TRBJ1-6; D is undetermined. Germline CDR1 reads GTSNPN; CDR2 reads SVGIG (reference sequence). Trimming left V 7 bases short and J 2 bases short, with 12 bases between. The CDR3 runs 14 residues. The CDR3 sequence is CAFQKRTYNSPLHF. The CDR3 coding sequence is TGTGCCTTTCAGAAGCGGACCTATAATTCACCCCTCCACTTT.

This chain uses TRBV5-4 with TRBJ2-7, with TRBD1 matching 10 bases. The germline gives CDR1 SGHNT, CDR2 YYREEE (reference sequence). The length of the CDR3 is 13 residues. V was clipped by 4 bases and J by 11 bases; unmatched bases: 9. The CDR3 spells CASSDDRGQREYF. The CDR3 region has the DNA TGTGCCAGCAGCGATGACAGGGGGCAGAGGGAGTACTTC.

The chain links TRBV6-5 to TRBJ2-1; 11 bases agree with TRBD2. Germline V gives CDR1 MNHEY, CDR2 SVGAGI. The CDR3 runs 14 residues. V dropped 2 bases and J dropped 12; count of bases not matched to a gene: 6. The CDR3 sequence is CASSYGLAGGTQFF. CDR3 in DNA: TGTGCCAGCAGTTACGGGCTAGCGGGAGGTACGCAGTTCTTC.

V is TRBV4-2 and J is TRBJ1-2; the D gene is possibly TRBD1 (6 bases). Per the germline V gene, CDR1 is LGHNA and CDR2 is YNFKEQ. Deletions cut 1 base from V and 3 bases from J, with 6 bases between. The CDR3 length is 13 residues. CDR3 sequence: CASSQGTDYGYTF. The CDR3 DNA reads TGTGCCAGCAGCCAAGGGACAGACTATGGCTACACCTTC.

This clone was counted a few times. The V call is TRBV7-3, the J call TRBJ2-7, with 8 bases aligning to TRBD1. The germline gives CDR1 SGHTA, CDR2 FQGTGA. Trimming cost V 6 bases and J 2 bases; bases outside gene matches: 9. This CDR3 is 15 amino acids long. The chain's CDR3 is CASSLGTGSTYEQYF. DNA of the CDR3: TGTGCCAGCAGTTTAGGGACAGGCTCTACCTACGAGCAGTACTTC.

This clone was seen only once. The chain employs TRBV30 and TRBJ2-7; D unresolved. This CDR3 comprises 12 residues. V was shortened by 0 bases and J by 2 bases, with 5 bases between the two germline ends. From germline, CDR1 is GTSNPN and CDR2 SVGIG (reference sequence). CDR3 DNA sequence: TGTGCCTGGAGTGTACAGCCCTACGAGCAGTACTTC. It translates to CAWSVQPYEQYF.

This chain connects TRBV28 to TRBJ2-7; a possible D gene is TRBD1 (6 bases). Trimming stripped 0 bases from V and 3 bases from J, with 9 bases between. CDR1 and CDR2 from the germline V gene are MDHEN and SYDVKM. This CDR3 is built from 14 residues. In DNA, the CDR3 is TGTGCCAGCAGTTTATGGGGGGCCTACTACGAGCAGTACGTC. Its translation is CASSLWGAYYEQYV.

The J gene is TRBJ2-3, the V gene TRBV11-2; 9 bases line up with TRBD2. V trimming: 4 bases; J trimming: 1 base; junction bases outside the gene matches: 3. This CDR3 has 15 amino acids. Germline V gene lookup returns CDR1 SGHAT and CDR2 FQNNGV. The CDR3 DNA follows: TGTGCCAGCAGCTCCGTAGCGGGAGGCACAGATACGCAGTATTTT. This sequence encodes CASSSVAGGTDTQYF.

V is TRBV19 and J is TRBJ2-2; 7 bases agree with TRBD2. CDR3 length: 15 residues. The germline V gene has CDR1 LNHDA and CDR2 SQIVND (reference sequence). Trimming removed 0 bases from V and 5 bases from J; junction bases left unmatched: 3. Written as DNA, the CDR3 is TGTGCCAGTAGTATAGAGGGAGGGTTGACCGGGGAGCTGTTTTTT. Translated, it gives CASSIEGGLTGELFF.

This sequence joins TRBV4-3 and TRBJ2-7, with D perhaps TRBD1 (6 bases). The V and J ends lost 0 bases and 2 bases respectively, with 14 bases between them. This CDR3 has 16 amino acids. The V gene's germline CDR1 is LGHNA and CDR2 YSLEER. For the CDR3, the DNA is TGCGCCAGCAGCCAAGATTCCCCAGGGGTCCCCTACGAGCAGTACGTC. This sequence encodes CASSQDSPGVPYEQYV.